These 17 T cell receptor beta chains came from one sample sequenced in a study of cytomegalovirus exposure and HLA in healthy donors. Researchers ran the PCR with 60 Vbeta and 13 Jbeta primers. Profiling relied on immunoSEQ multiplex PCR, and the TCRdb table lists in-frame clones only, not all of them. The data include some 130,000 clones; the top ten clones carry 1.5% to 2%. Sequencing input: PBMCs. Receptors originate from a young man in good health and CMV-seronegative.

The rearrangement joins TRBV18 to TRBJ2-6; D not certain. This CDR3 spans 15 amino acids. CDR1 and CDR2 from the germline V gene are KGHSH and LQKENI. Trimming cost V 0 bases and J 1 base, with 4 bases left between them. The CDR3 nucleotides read TGTGCCAGCTCACCACCTAATTCTGGGGCCAACGTCCTGACTTTC. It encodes CASSPPNSGANVLTF.

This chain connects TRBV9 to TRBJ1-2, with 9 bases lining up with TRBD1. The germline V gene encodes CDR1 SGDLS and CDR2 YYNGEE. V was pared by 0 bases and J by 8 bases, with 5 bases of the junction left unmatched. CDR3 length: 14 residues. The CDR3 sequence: CASSVGGQGLGYTF. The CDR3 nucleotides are TGTGCCAGCAGCGTAGGGGGACAGGGACTCGGCTACACCTTC.

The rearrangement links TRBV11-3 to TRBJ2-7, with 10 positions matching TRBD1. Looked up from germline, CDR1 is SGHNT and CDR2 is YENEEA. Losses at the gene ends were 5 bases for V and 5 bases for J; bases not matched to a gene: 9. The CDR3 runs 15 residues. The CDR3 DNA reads TGTGCCAGCAGCCTAAGACAGGGGGCGCCTCACGAGCAGTACTTC. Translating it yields CASSLRQGAPHEQYF.

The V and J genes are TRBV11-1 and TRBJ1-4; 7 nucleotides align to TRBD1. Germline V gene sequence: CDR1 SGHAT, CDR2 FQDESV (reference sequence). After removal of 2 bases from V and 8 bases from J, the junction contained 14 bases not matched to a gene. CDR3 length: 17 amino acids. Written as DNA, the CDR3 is TGTGCCAGCAGCTTACGACAGGGCCTAGAAGATCGGGAAAAACTGTTTTTT. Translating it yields CASSLRQGLEDREKLFF.

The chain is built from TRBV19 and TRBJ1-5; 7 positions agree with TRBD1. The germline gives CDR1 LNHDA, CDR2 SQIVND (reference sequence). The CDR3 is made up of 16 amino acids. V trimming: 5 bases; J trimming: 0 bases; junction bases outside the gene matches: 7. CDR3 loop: CASSSGQPYSNQPQHF. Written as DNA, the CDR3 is TGTGCCAGTAGTTCGGGACAGCCATATAGCAATCAGCCCCAGCATTTT.

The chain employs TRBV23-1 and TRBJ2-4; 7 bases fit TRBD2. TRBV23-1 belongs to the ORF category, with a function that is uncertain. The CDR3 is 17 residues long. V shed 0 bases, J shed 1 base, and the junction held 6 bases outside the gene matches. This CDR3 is CASSQSWRREAKNIQYF. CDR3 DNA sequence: TGCGCCAGCAGTCAATCGTGGCGGCGGGAGGCCAAAAACATTCAGTACTTC.

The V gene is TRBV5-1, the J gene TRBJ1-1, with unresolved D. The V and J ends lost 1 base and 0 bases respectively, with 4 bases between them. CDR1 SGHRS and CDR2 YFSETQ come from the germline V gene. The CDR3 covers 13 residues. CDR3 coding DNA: TGCGCCAGCAGCTTGAGCCTGAACACTGAAGCTTTCTTT. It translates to CASSLSLNTEAFF.

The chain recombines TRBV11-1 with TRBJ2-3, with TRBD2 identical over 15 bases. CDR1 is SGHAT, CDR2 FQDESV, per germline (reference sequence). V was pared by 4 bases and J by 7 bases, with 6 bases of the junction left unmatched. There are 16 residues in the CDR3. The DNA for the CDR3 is TGTGCCAGCAGCTCCGGACTAGCGGGGGGGAGGAATACGCAGTATTTT. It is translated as CASSSGLAGGRNTQYF.

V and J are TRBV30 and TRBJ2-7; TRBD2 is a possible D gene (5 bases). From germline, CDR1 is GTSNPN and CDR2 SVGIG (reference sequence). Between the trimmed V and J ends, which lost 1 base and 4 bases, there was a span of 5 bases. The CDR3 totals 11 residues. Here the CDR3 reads CAWSGGYEQYF. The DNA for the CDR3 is TGTGCCTGGAGTGGCGGGTACGAGCAGTACTTC.

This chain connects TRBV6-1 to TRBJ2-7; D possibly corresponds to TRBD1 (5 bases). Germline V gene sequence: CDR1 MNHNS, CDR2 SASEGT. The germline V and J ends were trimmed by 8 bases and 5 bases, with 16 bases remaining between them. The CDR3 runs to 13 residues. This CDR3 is CASVPKGLDEQYF. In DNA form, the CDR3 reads TGTGCCAGCGTTCCGAAGGGGCTGGACGAGCAGTACTTC.

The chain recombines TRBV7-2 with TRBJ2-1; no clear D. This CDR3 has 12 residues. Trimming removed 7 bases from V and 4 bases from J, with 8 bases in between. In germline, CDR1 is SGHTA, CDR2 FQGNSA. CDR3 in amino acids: CASTQDYNEQFF. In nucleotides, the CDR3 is TGTGCCAGCACCCAGGATTACAATGAGCAGTTCTTC.

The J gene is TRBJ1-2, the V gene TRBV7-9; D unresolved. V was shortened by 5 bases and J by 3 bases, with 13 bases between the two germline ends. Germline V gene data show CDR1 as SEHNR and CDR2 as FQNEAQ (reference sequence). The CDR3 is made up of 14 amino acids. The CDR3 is CASSAGSGHYGYTF. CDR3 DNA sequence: TGTGCCAGCAGCGCCGGGTCGGGTCACTATGGCTACACCTTC. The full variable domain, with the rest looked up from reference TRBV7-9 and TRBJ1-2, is DTGVSQNPRHKITKRGQNVTFRCDPISEHNRLYWYRQTLGQGPEFLTYFQNEAQLEKSRLLSDRFSAERPKGSFSTLEIQRTEQGDSAMYLCASSAGSGHYGYTFGSGTRLTVV.

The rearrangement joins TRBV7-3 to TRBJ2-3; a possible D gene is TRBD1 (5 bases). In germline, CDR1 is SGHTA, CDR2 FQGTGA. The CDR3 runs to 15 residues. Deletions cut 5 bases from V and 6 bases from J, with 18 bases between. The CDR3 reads CASSPQGLGADTQYF. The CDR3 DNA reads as TGTGCCAGCAGCCCCCAAGGGTTAGGGGCCGATACGCAGTATTTT.

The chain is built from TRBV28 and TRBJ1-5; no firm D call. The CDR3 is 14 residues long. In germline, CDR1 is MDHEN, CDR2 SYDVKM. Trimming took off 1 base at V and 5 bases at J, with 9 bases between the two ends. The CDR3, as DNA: TGTGCCAGCAGTTTATCGCAGACTGATCAGCCCCAGCATTTT. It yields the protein CASSLSQTDQPQHF.

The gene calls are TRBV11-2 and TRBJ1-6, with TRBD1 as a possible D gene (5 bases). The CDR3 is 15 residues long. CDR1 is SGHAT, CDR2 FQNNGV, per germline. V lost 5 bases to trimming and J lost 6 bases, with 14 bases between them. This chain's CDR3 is CASSPVRGSNSPLHF. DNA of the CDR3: TGTGCCAGCAGCCCCGTAAGGGGAAGTAATTCACCCCTCCACTTT.

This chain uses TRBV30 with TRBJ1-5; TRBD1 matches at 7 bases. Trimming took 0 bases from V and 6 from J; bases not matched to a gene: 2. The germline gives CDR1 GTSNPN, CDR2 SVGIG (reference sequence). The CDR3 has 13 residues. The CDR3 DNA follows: TGTGCCTGGAGTGTACAGGGGAGTCAGCCCCAGCATTTT. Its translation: CAWSVQGSQPQHF.

As DNA, the CDR3 is TGTGCCAGCAGTCTAGAGGGAGACACTGAAGCTTTCTTT. This translates into CASSLEGDTEAFF. The chain has TRBV2 and TRBJ1-1; the D is unclear. Germline V gene sequence: CDR1 SNHLY, CDR2 FYNNEI. The CDR3 length is 13 residues. Trimming shortened V by 5 bases and J by 3 bases, and 10 bases separated the two germline ends.